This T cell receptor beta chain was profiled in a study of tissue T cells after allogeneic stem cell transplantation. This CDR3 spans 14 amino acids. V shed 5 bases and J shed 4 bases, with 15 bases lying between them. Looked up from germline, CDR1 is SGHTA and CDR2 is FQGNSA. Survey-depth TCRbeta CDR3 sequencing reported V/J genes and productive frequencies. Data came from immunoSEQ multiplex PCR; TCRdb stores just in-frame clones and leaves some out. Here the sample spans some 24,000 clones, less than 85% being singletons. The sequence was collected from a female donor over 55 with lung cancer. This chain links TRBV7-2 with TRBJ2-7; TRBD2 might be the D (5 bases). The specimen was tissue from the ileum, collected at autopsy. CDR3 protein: CASSPQVSGYEQYF. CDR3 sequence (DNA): TGTGCCAGCAGCCCTCAGGTTTCGGGATACGAGCAGTACTTC.